This paragraph covers one T cell receptor (beta chain) sequence. This clonotype has at least ten counts. This clone's antigen is unknown. The input lacks base qualities; no much larger clone sits a single base away. These data belong to a study of blood T cells in healthy people across ages (dated by TCRdb to the mid-2010s). About the full investigation: In model experiments, template switching captured about one uniquely barcoded TCR beta cDNA molecule for every two T cells. The donors were split into four age groups: young (average about 15 years), middle-aged (more than 35), aged (more than 60) and long-lived (roughly 77). Age-related changes in TCR beta repertoire diversity were measured in the study by deep sequencing normalized with unique cDNA molecular identifiers. For two donors (one aged 18 to 30 and one aged 80 or older), the study analyzed two additional independent replicas of 1 million unique cDNA reads from the same blood draw. To avoid experimental bias, donors of different ages were spread randomly across the sequencing lanes.

What the work shows at the level of the full study, not this receptor alone: Compared with the aged group, more naive CD4+ T cells, fewer expanded clones and increased TCR diversity were shown by the long-lived group, suggesting age selection. Because donor CMV infection status was unknown, age-related changes in expanded clonotypes were potentially confounded. Conclusive comparison of naive and antigen-experienced compartments was prevented by the profiling of bulk unsorted PBMCs. Observed TCR beta diversity correlated strongly with the percentage of naive T cells measured by flow cytometry. Estimates of total diversity from one million sequenced T cells were regarded as lower bounds and underestimates. Observed TCR beta diversity per million T cells fell roughly linearly with age, and a significant reduction was already apparent by age about 43.

Libraries were built with 5' RACE. The sequencing machine was an Illumina HiSeq 2500. A second PCR of roughly 6 to 11 cycles was performed with a sample-barcoded 5' primer and a J-beta primer mix. A unique molecular identifier was introduced onto each TCR beta cDNA molecule by a template-switch 5' adaptor carrying 12 random nucleotides. Each sample yielded at least 2.5 million CDR3-containing paired-end reads. First-strand cDNA synthesis was performed from all RNA using the Mint cDNA synthesis kit, with priming by a TRBC-specific oligonucleotide. Following uracil-DNA glycosylase treatment, all cDNA underwent a first 18-cycle PCR with the universal primers M1SS and BC2_uni_R. On the authors' methods: Normalization of each sample was performed by random selection of 1 million high-quality reads, each carrying a distinct molecular identifier. Reads sharing molecular identifiers were discarded rather than binned into consensus sequences. MiTCR, run with a Q25 quality threshold and the strictest error-elimination algorithm, handled CDR3 identification, clonotype clustering and error correction. A nonparametric unseen species model using Euler transformation provided a lower-bound estimate of total TCR beta diversity. The public reads were reanalyzed by TCRdb: fastp trimming at Q25, MiXCR alignment, in-frame beta chains only. Each CDR3 protein gets just one entry, which takes the most common genes and DNA from the rows behind it. The V and J calls follow TCRdb's processing rather than the paper's. The sample has a few hundred thousand distinct CDR3 sequences on record, approximately 30% of them singletons. Together, the top ten hold less than 20% of the sample.

Donors were 35 to 40 systemically healthy Caucasian individuals from Russia aged about 6 to 100 years. Each donor gave about 9.7 milliliters of peripheral blood, drawn into EDTA-treated Vacutainer tubes. PBMCs were isolated by Ficoll-Paque density-gradient centrifugation, with at least 7 million obtained per sample. Total RNA, at least 6 micrograms per sample, was extracted from PBMCs with Trizol reagent. Naive CD45RAhigh/CD27high T cell percentages were measured by flow cytometry on a PBMC aliquot from every donor. This TCR came from a woman in her 70s in good health. Sequenced: blood.

The CDR3 corresponds to CASSLGQEGLETQYF. The bases read TGTGCCAGCAGTCTGGGACAAGAAGGGTTGGAGACCCAGTACTTC. The rearrangement combines TRBV6-2 or TRBV6-3 with TRBJ2-5; a tentative D call is TRBD1 (6 bases match). The germline V gene yields MNHEY for CDR1 and SVGEGT for CDR2. V sheds 5 bases and J sheds 5 bases, leaving 18 bases between their ends. The CDR3 sequence holds 15 residues, the cysteine and phenylalanine included. Here the CDR3 DNA is all that survives: 45 bases in frame from base 1.